This entry lists 13 T cell receptor beta chains sequenced from one sample in a study of CD4 T cells in relation to SARS-CoV-2 and coronaviruses. Assay used: immunoSEQ multiplex PCR; TCRdb lists only in-frame clones, some missing. Of fewer than 14,000 clones listed, over 70% are singletons. The specimen sequenced was naive CD4+ T cells from PBMCs. As for subset: naive CD4+ T cells isolated by negative enrichment. The receptors originated from an adult with COVID-19.

The chain uses TRBV2 and TRBJ2-2; 7 nucleotides align to TRBD2. The CDR3 totals 12 residues. The germline gives CDR1 SNHLY, CDR2 FYNNEI. V was pared by 6 bases and J by 6 bases, with 1 base of the junction left unmatched. The CDR3 reads CASRRESGELFF. In DNA form, the CDR3 reads TGTGCCAGCAGGCGGGAGTCCGGGGAGCTGTTTTTT. The whole variable domain, remainder taken from reference TRBV2 and TRBJ2-2, is EPEVTQTPSHQVTQMGQEVILRCVPISNHLYFYWYRQILGQKVEFLVSFYNNEISEKSEIFDDQFSVERPDGSNFTLKIRSTKLEDSAMYFCASRRESGELFFGEGSRLTVL.

The rearrangement uses TRBV29-1 and TRBJ2-2, with TRBD1 matching over 9 bases. The CDR3 runs to 14 residues. V lost 6 bases and J lost 1; bases outside the gene matches: 3. From germline, CDR1 is SQVTM and CDR2 ANQGSEA. This chain's CDR3 is CSVRGQGNTGELFF. The CDR3 DNA reads as TGCAGCGTCAGGGGACAGGGGAACACCGGGGAGCTGTTTTTT.

The chain recombines TRBV7-2 with TRBJ1-3; D not certain. The CDR3 sequence is 14 residues long. From germline, CDR1 is SGHTA and CDR2 FQGNSA. Trimming stripped 7 bases from V and 4 bases from J, with 14 bases between. The CDR3, as DNA: TGTGCCAGCAAGCAGCTTATAGGCGGAAACACCATATATTTT. It encodes CASKQLIGGNTIYF.

The chain employs TRBV7-9 and TRBJ2-7; weak D call: TRBD2 (5 bases). Germline values: CDR1 SEHNR, CDR2 FQNEAQ (reference sequence). V was cut by 3 bases and J by 5 bases, with 14 bases left in between. The CDR3 spans 14 residues. CDR3 loop: CASSLVFGNNEQYF. CDR3 in DNA: TGTGCCAGCAGCTTGGTATTCGGGAATAACGAGCAGTACTTC.

This clone came up a few times. The genes are TRBV9 and TRBJ1-2; D unclear. Germline V gene data show CDR1 as SGDLS and CDR2 as YYNGEE. Trimming cost V 0 bases and J 0 bases, with 6 bases left between them. The CDR3 sequence is 14 residues long. This chain's CDR3 is CASSVDGPNYGYTF. The CDR3 DNA follows: TGTGCCAGCAGCGTAGACGGCCCTAACTATGGCTACACCTTC.

This chain connects TRBV28 to TRBJ2-1, with TRBD2 identical over 8 bases. V lost 4 bases, J lost 3 bases, and 11 bases stayed unmatched. This CDR3 comprises 17 residues. The germline CDR1 and CDR2 sequences are MDHEN and SYDVKM. CDR3 protein: CASSSPQGLGYYNEQFF. The CDR3, as DNA: TGTGCCAGCAGTTCCCCACAGGGACTAGGTTACTACAATGAGCAGTTCTTC.

V and J are TRBV14 and TRBJ2-1; 13 nucleotides align to TRBD2. The CDR3 totals 15 residues. V shed 4 bases, J shed 10 bases, and the junction held 7 bases outside the gene matches. Germline CDR1 SGHDN, CDR2 FVKESK. CDR3 bases: TGTGCCAGCAGCCGCGGACTAGCGGGGGCTGGGGAGCAGTTCTTC. Translated: CASSRGLAGAGEQFF.

The chain carries TRBV6-5 and TRBJ2-7; D perhaps matches TRBD1 (5 bases). CDR1 and CDR2 (germline): MNHEY, SVGAGI. Trimming removed 6 bases at V and 0 bases at J, with 15 bases between. This CDR3 has 15 amino acids. CDR3 bases: TGTGCCAGCAGAACTTGGGGCGCTGACTCCTACGAGCAGTACTTC. It codes for CASRTWGADSYEQYF.

This chain joins TRBV28 and TRBJ1-2; no definite D call. The CDR3 is 14 residues long. In germline, CDR1 is MDHEN, CDR2 SYDVKM. V was pared by 5 bases and J by 1 base, with 11 bases between. CDR3 loop: CASSINRVNYGYTF. The CDR3 DNA follows: TGTGCCAGCAGTATTAACAGAGTTAACTATGGCTACACCTTC.

The genes are TRBV27 and TRBJ2-3, with TRBD2 matching 10 bases. V lost 5 bases to trimming and J lost 6 bases; unmatched junction nucleotides: 14. The germline V gene encodes CDR1 MNHEY and CDR2 SMNVEV (reference sequence). The CDR3 loop spans 17 amino acids. CDR3 DNA sequence: TGTGCCAGCAGTGAAACCTGGAGCGGGGGGGCCCAGGATACGCAGTATTTT. Encoded protein: CASSETWSGGAQDTQYF.

J is TRBJ2-5 and V is TRBV10-3; D unclear. This CDR3 contains 13 residues. Trimming shortened V by 10 bases and J by 3 bases, and 15 bases separated the two germline ends. Per germline, CDR1 ENHRY and CDR2 SYGVKD. Written as DNA, the CDR3 is TGTGCCACCCAAGGGCCGGGCGAAGAGACCCAGTACTTC. Protein: CATQGPGEETQYF.

This sequence joins TRBV6-5 and TRBJ1-3; 7 positions agree with TRBD1. V was clipped by 6 bases and J by 2 bases; unmatched bases: 4. The CDR3 contains 14 residues. Germline CDR1 reads MNHEY; CDR2 reads SVGAGI. CDR3 in amino acids: CASRTTGAGNTIYF. The CDR3 region has the DNA TGTGCCAGCAGAACCACAGGGGCTGGAAACACCATATATTTT.

The J gene is TRBJ2-3, the V gene TRBV1; the tabulated D call, TRBD2, remains unverified against the DNA. TRBV1 is a pseudogene segment. There are 16 residues in the CDR3. This chain's CDR3 is CTSSQVPGGNPGTQYF. CDR3 bases: TGCACCAGCAGCCAAGTTCCGGGGGGGAACCCCGGTACGCAGTATTTT.